What follows is one T cell receptor beta chain and its context. This sample was included in a study of blood T cell repertoires in COVID-19. Overall study context: Acute and convalescent COVID-19 specimens originated in the United States, Italy and Spain.

Profiling relied on immunoSEQ multiplex PCR, and the TCRdb table lists in-frame clones only, not all of them. The sample lists about 170,000 clones; 65% to 85% were seen once. Per the germline V gene, CDR1 is SQVTM and CDR2 is ANQGSEA. The CDR3 loop spans 14 amino acids. V was trimmed by 5 bases and J by 1 base, leaving 11 bases between them. Specimen: peripheral blood. The J gene is TRBJ2-2, the V gene TRBV29-1; a possible D gene is TRBD1 (5 bases). This sequence was found in a man aged 65-85 years with active or convalescent COVID-19. CDR3 amino acids: CSVLGHRNTGELFF. The CDR3 DNA reads as TGCAGCGTTTTGGGGCACAGGAACACCGGGGAGCTGTTTTTT.